The 2 T cell receptor beta chains below come from one sample, sequenced in a study of long-term antiretroviral therapy in people with HIV. Survey-level resolution applied to immunoSEQ assay v3.0. Clones were read by immunoSEQ multiplex PCR, and TCRdb kept only the in-frame ones, dropping some. The sample lists 38,000 or so clones; approximately 79% were seen once. The source material was unsorted PBMCs, sampled 1.5 years after starting antiretroviral therapy. The receptor set was obtained from a man in his late teens or twenties with HIV.

The J gene is TRBJ2-5, the V gene TRBV6-5; D is possibly TRBD2 (6 bases). Germline CDR1 is MNHEY and CDR2 is SVGAGI. Trimming stripped 0 bases from V and 2 bases from J, with 13 bases between. The CDR3 extends over 16 amino acids. Written as DNA, the CDR3 is TGTGCCAGCAGTTACTCTATGCTAGCGCCTCAAGAGACCCAGTACTTC. Translating it yields CASSYSMLAPQETQYF.

This chain joins TRBV11-2 and TRBJ2-7; TRBD1 might be the D (6 bases). The CDR3 is 15 residues long. V lost 3 bases and J lost 2, with 14 bases in between. Germline V lookup: CDR1 SGHAT, CDR2 FQNNGV. The CDR3, as DNA: TGTGCCAGCAGCTTTTTCAGGACAGACACCTACGAGCAGTACTTC. Translated, it gives CASSFFRTDTYEQYF.